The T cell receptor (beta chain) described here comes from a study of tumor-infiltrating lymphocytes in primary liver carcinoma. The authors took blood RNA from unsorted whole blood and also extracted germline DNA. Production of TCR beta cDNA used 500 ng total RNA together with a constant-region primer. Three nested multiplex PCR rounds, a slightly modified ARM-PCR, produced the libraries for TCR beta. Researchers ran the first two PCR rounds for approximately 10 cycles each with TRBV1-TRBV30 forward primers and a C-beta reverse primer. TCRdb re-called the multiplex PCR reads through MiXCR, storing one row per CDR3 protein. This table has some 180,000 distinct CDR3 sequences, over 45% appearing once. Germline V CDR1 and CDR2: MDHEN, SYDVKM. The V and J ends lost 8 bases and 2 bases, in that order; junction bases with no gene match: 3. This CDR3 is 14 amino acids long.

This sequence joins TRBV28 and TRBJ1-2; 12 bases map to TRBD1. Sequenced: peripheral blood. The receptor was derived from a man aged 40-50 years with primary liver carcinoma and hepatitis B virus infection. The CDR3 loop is CASEGTGGNYGYTF. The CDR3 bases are TGTGCCAGCGAGGGGACAGGGGGCAACTATGGCTACACCTTC.